This T cell receptor beta chain was recorded in a study of blood T cell repertoires in COVID-19. Study at large: Donors in the United States, Italy and Spain gave samples during acute or convalescent COVID-19. Sources were T cells, B-cell-depleted T cells, or PBMCs; the material itself was cDNA or gDNA.

Germline CDR1 SNHLY, CDR2 FYNNEI. J gave up 7 bases and V 6 bases, and 12 bases lay outside the gene matches. The CDR3 covers 15 residues. The age range of participants was 18 to 89 years, with residence in around 22 US areas. Recovered Cohort 3 donors showed two negative PCRs, clearance, or symptom resolution. Using immunoSEQ multiplex PCR, the repertoire was profiled, and TCRdb retains in-frame clones only, with some absent. The data hold some 320,000 clones, with roughly nine tenths observed a single time. The origin of this receptor is a man aged 55-75 years who had recovered from COVID-19. This sequence joins TRBV2 and TRBJ1-5; TRBD1 matches at 7 bases. The sequencing input was PBMCs or T cells enriched from blood (not recorded which). The CDR3 region has the DNA TGTGCCAGCAGCCGGGACAGAGGCCTAGGGCAGCCCCAGCATTTT. Encoded protein: CASSRDRGLGQPQHF.